What follows are 26 T cell receptor beta chains derived from one specimen sequenced in a study of OX40 agonist ivuxolimab in advanced cancers. The assay was immunoSEQ multiplex PCR, and TCRdb's table has in-frame clones only and misses some. The sample comprises some 97,000 clones, around 90% of which are singletons, and 0.45% to 0.65% rests with the top ten. The sequenced sample was CD4+ or CD8+ T cells sorted from blood, obtained in a trial of the OX40 agonist ivuxolimab. The receptors derive from an adult with an advanced solid tumor such as melanoma, head and neck, liver or kidney cancer.

This clone was counted only a few times. V is TRBV2 and J is TRBJ1-2; D possibly corresponds to TRBD1 (5 bases). Deletions cut 7 bases from V and 7 bases from J, with 10 bases between. The CDR3 has 11 amino acids. Germline V lookup: CDR1 SNHLY, CDR2 FYNNEI. The CDR3 sequence: CASTGTGGYTF. As DNA, the CDR3 is TGTGCCAGCACCGGGACGGGTGGCTACACCTTC.

This chain connects TRBV28 to TRBJ2-2; the D is unclear. This CDR3 has 15 amino acids. V lost 2 bases and J 2 bases, leaving 9 bases between the germline ends. Germline CDR1 is MDHEN and CDR2 is SYDVKM. The CDR3 sequence: CASSLPKFNTGELFF. The CDR3 DNA reads TGTGCCAGCAGTTTACCCAAATTTAACACCGGGGAGCTGTTTTTT.

This rearrangement joins TRBV18 to TRBJ1-1; no firm D call. The germline V gene has CDR1 KGHSH and CDR2 LQKENI. The CDR3 sequence is 12 residues long. Trimming stripped 6 bases from V and 6 bases from J, with 11 bases between. The DNA for the CDR3 is TGTGCCAGCTCTCACGCGACGGCTGAAGCTTTCTTT. This encodes CASSHATAEAFF.

This clone was detected only once. The V gene is TRBV5-1, the J gene TRBJ1-1, with D hard to call. CDR1 and CDR2 (germline): SGHRS, YFSETQ. The V end was cut by 0 bases, the J end by 5 bases, with 14 bases between. The CDR3 consists of 15 residues. The CDR3 here is CASSLVVGIGTEAFF. The DNA of the CDR3 is TGCGCCAGCAGCTTGGTAGTAGGGATAGGAACTGAAGCTTTCTTT.

The V gene is TRBV14, the J gene TRBJ2-7, with D maybe TRBD1 (6 bases). The CDR3 is 17 amino acids. V was cut by 6 bases and J by 0 bases, with 21 bases left in between. Germline V CDR1 and CDR2: SGHDN, FVKESK. The CDR3 loop reads CASRQLGGTTSSYEQYF. The CDR3 DNA sequence: TGTGCCAGCAGACAGTTAGGTGGGACAACGAGCTCCTACGAGCAGTACTTC. The variable domain in full, with the rest retrieved from reference TRBV14 and TRBJ2-7, is EAGVTQFPSHSVIEKGQTVTLRCDPISGHDNLYWYRRVMGKEIKFLLHFVKESKQDESGMPNNRFLAERTGGTYSTLKVQPAELEDSGVYFCASRQLGGTTSSYEQYFGPGTRLTVT.

This chain connects TRBV19 to TRBJ2-7; D unresolved. Germline V lookup: CDR1 LNHDA, CDR2 SQIVND (reference sequence). This CDR3 is 14 amino acids long. Trimming took off 2 bases at V and 3 bases at J, with 11 bases between the two ends. The CDR3: CASSIIIGSYEQYF. DNA of the CDR3: TGTGCCAGTAGTATAATTATCGGCAGCTACGAGCAGTACTTC.

This chain links TRBV5-1 with TRBJ2-7; 9 bases agree with TRBD2. This CDR3 region has 18 residues. Germline-derived CDR1 and CDR2 are SGHRS and YFSETQ. The V gene end was trimmed by 1 base and the J gene end by 7 bases; junction bases not matched to a gene: 18. The CDR3 is CASSLRGLTAGGLGEQYF. CDR3 DNA sequence: TGCGCCAGCAGCTTGCGGGGCTTAACAGCGGGAGGTTTAGGTGAGCAGTACTTC.

This chain joins TRBV4-2 and TRBJ2-7; D is possibly TRBD1 or TRBD2 (5 bases each). Germline V lookup: CDR1 LGHNA, CDR2 YNFKEQ. This CDR3 is 13 amino acids long. The germline V and J ends were trimmed by 4 bases and 3 bases, with 10 bases remaining between them. The CDR3 loop is CASSRDRVYEQYF. The DNA of the CDR3 is TGTGCCAGCAGCCGGGACCGAGTCTACGAGCAGTACTTC.

J is TRBJ2-1 and V is TRBV7-8; the D gene is possibly TRBD2 (6 bases). The CDR3 length is 14 residues. The V gene lost 5 bases and the J gene lost 7 bases, with 15 bases spanning the gap. CDR1 and CDR2 (germline): SGHVS, FQNEAQ. CDR3 in amino acids: CASSPLTSRNEQFF. CDR3 sequence (DNA): TGTGCCAGCAGCCCACTAACTAGCCGGAATGAGCAGTTCTTC.

The J gene is TRBJ2-7, the V gene TRBV6-6, with no clear D. The CDR3 contains 14 residues. Germline V gene data show CDR1 as MNHNY and CDR2 as SVGAGI (reference sequence). With 0 bases removed from V and 0 bases from J, the gap between germline ends came to 6 bases. The CDR3 region has the DNA TGTGCCAGCAGTTACTCGATTAGCTCCTACGAGCAGTACTTC. This codes for CASSYSISSYEQYF.

The J gene is TRBJ2-1, the V gene TRBV28; TRBD2 is a possible D gene (5 bases). CDR3 size: 15 residues. Trimming took 6 bases from V and 4 from J, leaving 16 bases between them. CDR1 and CDR2 from the germline V gene are MDHEN and SYDVKM. The CDR3 region is CASSPSRAVYNEQFF. The CDR3 nucleotides are TGTGCCAGCAGCCCTTCTCGAGCGGTTTACAATGAGCAGTTCTTC.

The chain combines TRBV2 with TRBJ1-1, with 8 bases identical to TRBD1. J was trimmed by 6 bases and V by 8 bases; bases with no gene match: 11. The CDR3 consists of 14 residues. The germline gives CDR1 SNHLY, CDR2 FYNNEI. The CDR3 here is CASALDRAYSEAFF. The CDR3 DNA follows: TGTGCCAGCGCGCTGGACAGGGCGTACTCTGAAGCTTTCTTT.

The V and J genes are TRBV10-3 and TRBJ2-3; D gene ambiguous. The germline CDR1 and CDR2 sequences are ENHRY and SYGVKD. V was pared by 7 bases and J by 4 bases, with 12 bases between. The CDR3 is 13 residues long. CDR3 sequence: CAITGAWADTQYF. The CDR3 region has the DNA TGTGCCATCACCGGTGCTTGGGCAGATACGCAGTATTTT.

This clone was observed once. The chain couples TRBV7-6 to TRBJ2-1, with 9 positions matching TRBD2. V lost 1 base to trimming and J lost 8 bases; unmatched junction nucleotides: 15. The germline CDR1 and CDR2 sequences are SGHVS and FNYEAQ. The CDR3 extends over 18 amino acids. The CDR3 coding sequence is TGTGCCAGCAGCTTAGGAACGAGGGGACTAGCCTCATTTGATGAGCAGTTCTTC. Translating it yields CASSLGTRGLASFDEQFF.

The chain links TRBV11-3 to TRBJ2-1; the match to TRBD2 covers 8 bases. Germline CDR1 SGHNT, CDR2 YENEEA. The CDR3 has 16 amino acids. V dropped 5 bases and J dropped 0; count of bases not matched to a gene: 6. CDR3 sequence: CASSPLAGSSYNEQFF. The CDR3 DNA reads as TGTGCCAGCAGCCCCCTAGCGGGCTCCTCCTACAATGAGCAGTTCTTC.

J is TRBJ2-5 and V is TRBV6-5, with a weak D call TRBD1 (5 bases). Germline loops: CDR1 MNHEY, CDR2 SVGAGI. The CDR3 extends over 14 amino acids. Trimming took 0 bases from V and 1 from J, leaving 6 bases between them. The CDR3 coding sequence is TGTGCCAGCAGTTACTCGCAGGGCCAAGAGACCCAGTACTTC. The encoded protein is CASSYSQGQETQYF.

The V gene is TRBV7-6, the J gene TRBJ2-2; 8 bases align to TRBD2. Germline V gene lookup returns CDR1 SGHVS and CDR2 FNYEAQ. The V and J ends lost 3 bases and 0 bases, in that order; junction bases with no gene match: 3. This CDR3 spans 16 amino acids. The CDR3 loop reads CASSFLAGSNTGELFF. In DNA form, the CDR3 reads TGTGCCAGCAGCTTTTTAGCGGGGTCGAACACCGGGGAGCTGTTTTTT.

The DNA for the CDR3 is TGCGCCAGCAGCCCGGGACAGTACAACTATGGCTACACCTTC. This encodes CASSPGQYNYGYTF. The chain combines TRBV4-1 with TRBJ1-2, with 7 bases matching TRBD1. Germline assignment: CDR1 MGHRA and CDR2 YSYEKL. The CDR3 is 14 amino acids. Trimming at V came to 4 bases and at J to 2 bases, leaving 4 bases not matched to a gene.

J is TRBJ1-3 and V is TRBV10-3, with unresolved D. The germline V gene encodes CDR1 ENHRY and CDR2 SYGVKD. Trimming cost V 1 base and J 0 bases, with 7 bases left between them. This CDR3 has 15 amino acids. This chain's CDR3 is CAISEFWDSGNTIYF. Here the CDR3 DNA reads TGTGCCATCAGTGAGTTTTGGGACTCTGGAAACACCATATATTTT.

The chain links TRBV6-1 to TRBJ2-7; TRBD2 might be the D (5 bases). V was trimmed by 3 bases and J by 0 bases, leaving 15 bases between them. The germline gives CDR1 MNHNS, CDR2 SASEGT. This CDR3 contains 16 residues. The CDR3 nucleotides read TGTGCCAGCAGTGATTGGGAGTCTATCCGCTCCTACGAGCAGTACTTC. Protein sequence: CASSDWESIRSYEQYF.

The J gene is TRBJ2-1, the V gene TRBV9; D may match TRBD1 or TRBD2 (5 bases each). CDR1 is SGDLS and CDR2 is YYNGEE in the germline V gene. The CDR3 contains 15 residues. The ends were cut back, 2 bases at V and 6 bases at J, with 15 bases in the middle. CDR3 amino acids: CASSVGTQAGNEQFF. Here the CDR3 DNA reads TGTGCCAGCAGCGTGGGGACCCAGGCGGGCAATGAGCAGTTCTTC.

This chain connects TRBV5-1 to TRBJ2-1, with D tentatively TRBD2 (7 bases). V was cut by 7 bases and J by 6 bases, with 17 bases left in between. There are 14 residues in the CDR3. Germline CDR1 reads SGHRS; CDR2 reads YFSETQ. CDR3 loop: CASGGGPRGNEQFF. The CDR3, as DNA: TGCGCCAGCGGGGGGGGCCCCCGGGGCAATGAGCAGTTCTTC.

The chain couples TRBV7-9 to TRBJ1-1, with a weak D call TRBD1 (5 bases). The CDR3 length is 15 residues. Germline CDR1 reads SEHNR; CDR2 reads FQNEAQ (reference sequence). V lost 0 bases and J lost 1, with 9 bases in between. The CDR3 protein is CASSLAGRRNTEAFF. CDR3 DNA: TGTGCCAGCAGCTTAGCGGGACGGAGGAACACTGAAGCTTTCTTT. The entire variable domain, with the rest obtained from reference TRBV7-9 and TRBJ1-1, is as follows: DTGVSQNPRHKITKRGQNVTFRCDPISEHNRLYWYRQTLGQGPEFLTYFQNEAQLEKSRLLSDRFSAERPKGSFSTLEIQRTEQGDSAMYLCASSLAGRRNTEAFFGQGTRLTVV.

The V call is TRBV19, the J call TRBJ2-1, with 8 bases aligning to TRBD1. There are 16 residues in the CDR3. The V segment lost 6 bases and the J segment 7 bases; nucleotides outside the gene matches: 14. The V gene's germline CDR1 is LNHDA and CDR2 SQIVND (reference sequence). CDR3 coding DNA: TGTGCCAGTAGGCATTCAGACAGGGGCTTAAGAAATGAGCAGTTCTTC. Protein sequence: CASRHSDRGLRNEQFF. Supplemented by reference TRBV19 and TRBJ2-1, the full variable domain reads DGGITQSPKYLFRKEGQNVTLSCEQNLNHDAMYWYRQDPGQGLRLIYYSQIVNDFQKGDIAEGYSVSREKKESFPLTVTSAQKNPTAFYLCASRHSDRGLRNEQFFGPGTRLTVL.

CDR3 coding DNA: TGTGCCAGCAGCTTGGGACGGCTGTCCCAAGAGACCCAGTACTTC. Translating it yields CASSLGRLSQETQYF. The chain joins TRBV11-2 to TRBJ2-5; D may be TRBD1 or TRBD2 (5 bases each). The V end was cut by 3 bases, the J end by 1 base, with 12 bases between. The length of the CDR3 is 15 residues. Germline CDR1 reads SGHAT; CDR2 reads FQNNGV.

This rearrangement joins TRBV9 to TRBJ2-6; the match to TRBD1 covers 9 bases. The CDR3 totals 18 residues. The V gene end was trimmed by 3 bases and the J gene end by 4 bases; junction bases not matched to a gene: 11. CDR1 SGDLS and CDR2 YYNGEE come from the germline V gene. CDR3 DNA sequence: TGTGCCAGCAGCGGGGGACAGGGAAGGGCGAGAGGGGCCAACGTCCTGACTTTC. The encoded protein is CASSGGQGRARGANVLTF.